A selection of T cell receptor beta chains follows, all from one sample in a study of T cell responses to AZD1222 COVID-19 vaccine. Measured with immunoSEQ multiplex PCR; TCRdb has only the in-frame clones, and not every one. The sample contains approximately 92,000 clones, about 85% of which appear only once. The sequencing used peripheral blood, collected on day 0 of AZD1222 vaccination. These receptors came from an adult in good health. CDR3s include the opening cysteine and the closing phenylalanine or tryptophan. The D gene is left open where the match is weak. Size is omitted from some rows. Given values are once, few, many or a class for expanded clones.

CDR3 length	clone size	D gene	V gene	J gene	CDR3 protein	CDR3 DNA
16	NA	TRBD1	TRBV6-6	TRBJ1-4	CASSYADRAGSEKLFF	TGTGCCAGCAGTTACGCCGACAGGGCAGGATCTGAAAAACTGTTTTTT
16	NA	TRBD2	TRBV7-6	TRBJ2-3	CASSFSGTRPTDTQYF	TGTGCCAGCAGCTTCTCCGGGACTAGACCGACAGATACGCAGTATTTT
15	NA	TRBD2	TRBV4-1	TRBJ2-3	CASTSGAGGPDTQYF	TGCGCCAGCACGTCGGGGGCGGGGGGGCCAGATACGCAGTATTTT
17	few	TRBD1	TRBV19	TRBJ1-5	CASRAGTGSRPDQPQHF	TGTGCCAGTAGAGCCGGGACAGGGTCGAGGCCAGATCAGCCCCAGCATTTT
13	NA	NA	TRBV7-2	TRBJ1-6	CASSLAGGSPLHF	TGTGCCAGCAGCTTAGCAGGCGGGTCACCCCTCCACTTT
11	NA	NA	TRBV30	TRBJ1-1	CAWSPAAGAFF	TGTGCCTGGAGTCCGGCTGCTGGAGCTTTCTTT
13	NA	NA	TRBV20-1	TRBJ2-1	CSASYVSYNEQFF	TGCAGTGCTAGTTATGTCTCCTACAATGAGCAGTTCTTC
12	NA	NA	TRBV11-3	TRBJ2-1	CASSPQPNEQFF	TGTGCCAGCAGCCCGCAACCCAATGAGCAGTTCTTC
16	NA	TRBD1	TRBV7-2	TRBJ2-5	CASSTAGTGGGGTQYF	TGTGCCAGCAGCACGGCCGGGACAGGGGGAGGAGGGACCCAGTACTTC
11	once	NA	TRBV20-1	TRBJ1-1	CSAPRQVEAFF	TGCAGTGCCCCAAGACAGGTTGAAGCTTTCTTT